This TCR beta chain derives from a study of blood T cell repertoires in COVID-19. Study-wide background: Acute and convalescent COVID-19 samples came from the United States, Italy and Spain. From T cells, B-cell-depleted T cells, or PBMCs came the material, which was cDNA or gDNA.

Methods used by the authors: It was from reference gene primer amplification that nucleated cell counts were estimated. The protocol was immunoSEQ multiplex PCR, while the TCRdb copy is restricted to in-frame clones and leaves out a portion. V, J and clone size reflect that table, while D and trimming were determined from the DNA. In the table there are about 150,000 clones, roughly 90% of which are singletons. The sample was peripheral blood. The TCR sequence derives from a woman in her fifties or sixties with active or convalescent COVID-19.

The CDR3 sequence is CATSSGGAGEQFF. DNA for the CDR3: TGCGCCACATCTAGCGGGGGGGCCGGCGAGCAGTTCTTC. The chain employs TRBV10-2 and TRBJ2-1; 12 bases are shared with TRBD2. This CDR3 has 13 residues. CDR1 and CDR2 from the germline V gene are WSHSY and SAAADI. Losses at the gene ends were 10 bases for V and 10 bases for J; bases not matched to a gene: 8.